Presented here are 26 T cell receptor beta chains from one specimen sequenced in a study of T-cell reconstitution after alpha-beta-depleted transplantation in children. Unique molecular identifiers were used in preparing the TCRbeta library. Each CDR3 protein gets one entry after TCRdb re-called the PCR reads with MiXCR. This table holds about 980,000 distinct CDR3 sequences, around 30% found once. This sample comprised PBMCs, mostly from graft donor cells, obtained 360 days after TCRalphabeta/CD19-depleted stem cell transplant. The receptor set was obtained from a boy younger than two who had a stem cell transplant for SCID, so the T cells may come from the graft donor.

The chain couples TRBV29-1 to TRBJ2-2; D possibly uses TRBD1 or TRBD2 (5 bases each). The CDR3 extends over 16 amino acids. Germline assignment: CDR1 SQVTM and CDR2 ANQGSEA. V was shortened by 3 bases and J by 4 bases, with 18 bases between the two germline ends. This CDR3 is CSVEGGKAGATGELFF. In DNA form, the CDR3 reads TGCAGCGTTGAGGGTGGGAAGGCCGGGGCCACCGGGGAGCTGTTTTTT.

The chain carries TRBV25-1 and TRBJ2-7, with 7 nucleotides matching TRBD1. The CDR3 contains 12 residues. CDR1 MGHDK and CDR2 SYGVNS come from the germline V gene. The junction had 4 bases not matched to a gene; V was cut back by 8 bases and J by 3 bases. The CDR3 nucleotides read TGTGCCAGCGGGGACAGAAACTACGAGCAGTACTTC. Amino acids: CASGDRNYEQYF.

V gene TRBV6-5 combines with J gene TRBJ1-4; D ambiguous. The V end lost 2 bases, the J end lost 12 bases, and 13 bases lay between the germline ends. Germline lookup yields CDR1 MNHEY and CDR2 SVGAGI. The CDR3 extends over 13 amino acids. The CDR3: CASSYETGGELFF. The CDR3 DNA reads as TGTGCCAGCAGTTACGAAACCGGCGGGGAACTGTTTTTT.

This chain uses TRBV5-1 with TRBJ2-7, with D tentatively TRBD1 (6 bases). V was trimmed by 4 bases and J by 3 bases, leaving 14 bases between them. This CDR3 spans 14 amino acids. Germline V gene lookup returns CDR1 SGHRS and CDR2 YFSETQ. The DNA for the CDR3 is TGCGCCAGCAGCCCACGGGACATATACTACGAGCAGTACTTC. Encoded protein: CASSPRDIYYEQYF.

This rearrangement joins TRBV5-1 to TRBJ2-3; a possible D gene is TRBD1 (5 bases). The V end lost 4 bases, the J end lost 1 base, and 10 bases lay between the germline ends. The CDR3 length is 14 residues. The germline V gene has CDR1 SGHRS and CDR2 YFSETQ. For the CDR3, the DNA is TGCGCCAGCAGCCAGGGAAAACGCACAGATACGCAGTATTTT. The encoded protein is CASSQGKRTDTQYF. The full variable domain, rest sourced from reference TRBV5-1 and TRBJ2-3, is KAGVTQTPRYLIKTRGQQVTLSCSPISGHRSVSWYQQTPGQGLQFLFEYFSETQRNKGNFPGRFSGRQFSNSRSEMNVSTLELGDSALYLCASSQGKRTDTQYFGPGTRLTVL.

This clonotype came up a few times. At one boundary the junction diverges from the germline segment, which might be a read error. The chain joins TRBV5-6 to TRBJ2-4; perhaps D is TRBD1 or TRBD2 (5 bases each). Germline values: CDR1 SGHDT, CDR2 YYEEEE. The length of the CDR3 is 11 residues. In DNA form, the CDR3 reads TGTGCCAGCAGCTTCGGGGCGGCCCGTTCCTTC. Translating gives CASSFGAARSF.

The V gene is TRBV20-1, the J gene TRBJ2-5; weak D call: TRBD2 (6 bases). The ends were cut back, 5 bases at V and 4 bases at J, with 17 bases in the middle. Germline CDR1 DFQATT, CDR2 SNEGSKA (reference sequence). This CDR3 is 14 amino acids long. CDR3 in amino acids: CSAPRSGSLETQYF. The CDR3 DNA sequence: TGCAGTGCTCCTCGCTCCGGGAGCCTAGAGACCCAGTACTTC.

This clonotype was seen more than once but under ten times. V gene TRBV7-8 combines with J gene TRBJ2-5; D uncertain. The CDR3 extends over 14 amino acids. From germline, CDR1 is SGHVS and CDR2 FQNEAQ. Trimming pared 1 base from V and 5 bases from J, leaving 11 bases between. The CDR3 bases are TGTGCCAGCAGCTTAGGGTCTAGTACTGAGACCCAGTACTTC. It specifies CASSLGSSTETQYF.

This clonotype has just one count. An end of the junction does not agree with germline; a read error may underlie this. This rearrangement joins TRBV12-3 or TRBV12-4 to TRBJ2-7; 7 bases map to TRBD2. CDR3 size: 18 residues. CDR3 DNA: TGTGCCTGCAGTTTATCTCTCGGAGCGGGGAGGAGCTCCTACGAGCAGTACTTC. Translated, it gives CACSLSLGAGRSSYEQYF.

This clonotype was counted between two and nine times. The rearrangement joins TRBV7-9 to TRBJ2-5, with 9 bases matching TRBD1. Germline CDR1 and CDR2: SEHNR and FQNEAQ (reference sequence). CDR3 length equals 16 residues. Trimming removed 4 bases from V and 5 bases from J; junction bases left unmatched: 11. In DNA form, the CDR3 reads TGTGCCAGCAGCTCTCGGGTAGGGACAGGGCTCGAGACCCAGTACTTC. It translates to CASSSRVGTGLETQYF.

This clonotype appeared a few times. The genes are TRBV18 and TRBJ2-7, with 10 bases identical to TRBD2. With V trimmed by 3 bases and J by 3 bases, 5 bases remained unmatched. The CDR3 length is 15 residues. Per germline, CDR1 KGHSH and CDR2 LQKENI. The CDR3 sequence: CASSPGLALLYEQYF. Written as DNA, the CDR3 is TGTGCCAGCTCACCGGGACTAGCGTTACTCTACGAGCAGTACTTC.

This clonotype showed up just a few times. The chain employs TRBV28 and TRBJ1-3, with D hard to call. This CDR3 spans 19 amino acids. CDR1 is MDHEN, CDR2 SYDVKM, per germline. Trimming shortened V by 6 bases and J by 1 base, and 25 bases separated the two germline ends. The CDR3 sequence: CASSPMKGRTYLSGNTIYF. The CDR3 DNA sequence: TGTGCCAGCAGCCCTATGAAGGGCCGGACTTACCTATCTGGAAACACCATATATTTT.

The chain employs TRBV7-6 and TRBJ2-3, with D tentatively TRBD1 (6 bases). The CDR3 totals 15 residues. V lost 5 bases and J lost 4, with 16 bases in between. Germline CDR1 is SGHVS and CDR2 is FNYEAQ. This CDR3 is CASSLRTDLADTQYF. CDR3 DNA sequence: TGTGCCAGCAGCCTACGGACAGATCTGGCAGATACGCAGTATTTT.

This clonotype occurred a few times. The chain is built from TRBV12-3 or TRBV12-4 and TRBJ1-3; weak D call: TRBD1 (5 bases). Trimming removed 3 bases at V and 3 bases at J, with 18 bases between. The CDR3 spans 17 residues. In DNA form, the CDR3 reads TGTGCCAGCAGTTTTCCTGATTGGGGGACGGATGGAAACACCATATATTTT. It yields the protein CASSFPDWGTDGNTIYF.

This clonotype was seen only a few times. The chain's CDR3 is CASSFDRGHEQYF. The DNA of the CDR3 is TGTGCCAGCAGTTTCGACAGGGGGCACGAGCAGTACTTC. V and J are TRBV7-9 and TRBJ2-7, with TRBD1 identical over 10 bases. J lost 5 bases, V lost 6 bases, and 4 bases had no gene match. The CDR3 is made up of 13 amino acids. Per germline, CDR1 SEHNR and CDR2 FQNEAQ (reference sequence). Complete variable domain (other parts from reference TRBV7-9 and TRBJ2-7): DTGVSQNPRHKITKRGQNVTFRCDPISEHNRLYWYRQTLGQGPEFLTYFQNEAQLEKSRLLSDRFSAERPKGSFSTLEIQRTEQGDSAMYLCASSFDRGHEQYFGPGTRLTVT.

V is TRBV20-1 and J is TRBJ2-5; TRBD2 is a possible D gene (6 bases). This CDR3 is 14 amino acids long. Germline V gene sequence: CDR1 DFQATT, CDR2 SNEGSKA (reference sequence). Between the trimmed V and J ends, which lost 3 bases and 4 bases, there was a span of 15 bases. The CDR3 bases are TGCAGTGCTAGGATCCACGGGGGAGGAGAGACCCAGTACTTC. Encoded protein: CSARIHGGGETQYF.

This clonotype appeared once. The V call is TRBV7-3, the J call TRBJ2-1; TRBD2 agrees at 10 bases. V shed 5 bases and J 4 bases; nucleotides not matched to a gene: 11. CDR1 is SGHTA and CDR2 is FQGTGA in the germline V gene. CDR3 length equals 17 residues. CDR3 DNA sequence: TGTGCCAGCAGCGGAGGGAGCGGGGGGGAACCTTACAATGAGCAGTTCTTC. Translated: CASSGGSGGEPYNEQFF.

The CDR3 region has the DNA TGCGCCAGCAGCCCTCTCCTGTCTAGCGGGGAGCAGTTCTTC. Its protein is CASSPLLSSGEQFF. V is TRBV4-3 and J is TRBJ2-1; 8 bases agree with TRBD2. The CDR3 runs to 14 residues. After removal of 4 bases from V and 10 bases from J, the junction contained 9 bases not matched to a gene. Germline CDR1 reads LGHNA; CDR2 reads YSLEER.

The J gene is TRBJ2-1, the V gene TRBV20-1; 14 nucleotides line up with TRBD2. CDR1 DFQATT and CDR2 SNEGSKA come from the germline V gene (reference sequence). This CDR3 is built from 16 residues. V lost 6 bases, J lost 3 bases, and 7 bases stayed unmatched. The CDR3 DNA is TGCAGTGCGGGCCCGGGACTAGCGGGGGACTACAATGAGCAGTTCTTC. It translates to CSAGPGLAGDYNEQFF.

With respect to this clonotype: An end of the junction does not agree with germline; a read error may underlie this. This rearrangement joins TRBV12-3 or TRBV12-4 to TRBJ2-1; TRBD1 aligns across 8 bases. CDR3 length equals 16 residues. The CDR3: CASSFRGQGAYNEEFF. CDR3 DNA sequence: TGTGCCAGCAGTTTCCGCGGACAGGGAGCCTACAATGAGGAGTTCTTC.

This clonotype was observed a few times. V and J are TRBV5-1 and TRBJ2-1; D possibly uses TRBD1 or TRBD2 (6 bases each). Germline assignment: CDR1 SGHRS and CDR2 YFSETQ. The CDR3 extends over 16 amino acids. Trimming cost V 1 base and J 9 bases, with 20 bases left between them. DNA of the CDR3: TGCGCCAGCAGCTTGCAAGGGGGGCCCCGACTGGGTGAGCAGTTCTTC. This codes for CASSLQGGPRLGEQFF.

This chain uses TRBV10-3 with TRBJ2-7; D might be TRBD1 or TRBD2, each matching 5 bases. Germline V lookup: CDR1 ENHRY, CDR2 SYGVKD. The CDR3 is 13 amino acids. V dropped 9 bases and J dropped 3 bases, with 15 bases sitting between them. The CDR3 region is CAIYFGAYYEQYF. DNA of the CDR3: TGTGCCATTTATTTCGGGGCTTACTACGAGCAGTACTTC.

V is TRBV14 and J is TRBJ1-2, with D uncertain. This CDR3 region has 13 residues. Per germline, CDR1 SGHDN and CDR2 FVKESK. V was shortened by 3 bases and J by 4 bases, with 9 bases between the two germline ends. In DNA, the CDR3 is TGTGCCAGCAGCCACGGACTCGTCTATGGCTACACCTTC. This codes for CASSHGLVYGYTF. Combining the CDR3 with reference TRBV14 and TRBJ1-2 gives the whole variable domain EAGVTQFPSHSVIEKGQTVTLRCDPISGHDNLYWYRRVMGKEIKFLLHFVKESKQDESGMPNNRFLAERTGGTYSTLKVQPAELEDSGVYFCASSHGLVYGYTFGSGTRLTVV.

This clonotype occurred once. This chain joins TRBV10-1 and TRBJ2-7; D not resolved. Trimming removed 1 base at V and 0 bases at J, with 7 bases between. The V gene's germline CDR1 is WNHNN and CDR2 SYGVQD (reference sequence). The CDR3 covers 14 residues. CDR3 protein: CASSEFAVSYEQYF. The CDR3 nucleotides are TGCGCCAGCAGTGAGTTTGCCGTCTCCTACGAGCAGTACTTC.

This clonotype has just a few counts. The chain joins TRBV28 to TRBJ2-7, with 7 bases lining up with TRBD1. The CDR3 spans 14 residues. V lost 6 bases, J lost 3 bases, and 8 bases stayed unmatched. Germline CDR1 MDHEN, CDR2 SYDVKM. The chain's CDR3 is CASRPADRFYEQYF. Here the CDR3 DNA reads TGTGCCAGCAGACCTGCGGACAGGTTCTACGAGCAGTACTTC. The variable domain in full, with the rest retrieved from reference TRBV28 and TRBJ2-7, is DVKVTQSSRYLVKRTGEKVFLECVQDMDHENMFWYRQDPGLGLRLIYFSYDVKMKEKGDIPEGYSVSREKKERFSLILESASTNQTSMYLCASRPADRFYEQYFGPGTRLTVT.

V is TRBV24-1 and J is TRBJ2-1; D possibly corresponds to TRBD1 (5 bases). Trimming removed 9 bases from V and 8 bases from J, with 19 bases in between. The germline CDR1 and CDR2 sequences are KGHDR and SFDVKD. This CDR3 has 14 amino acids. The CDR3 loop is CATGVSGFLHEQFF. The CDR3 DNA reads as TGTGCCACCGGGGTGTCAGGGTTCCTGCATGAGCAGTTCTTC.